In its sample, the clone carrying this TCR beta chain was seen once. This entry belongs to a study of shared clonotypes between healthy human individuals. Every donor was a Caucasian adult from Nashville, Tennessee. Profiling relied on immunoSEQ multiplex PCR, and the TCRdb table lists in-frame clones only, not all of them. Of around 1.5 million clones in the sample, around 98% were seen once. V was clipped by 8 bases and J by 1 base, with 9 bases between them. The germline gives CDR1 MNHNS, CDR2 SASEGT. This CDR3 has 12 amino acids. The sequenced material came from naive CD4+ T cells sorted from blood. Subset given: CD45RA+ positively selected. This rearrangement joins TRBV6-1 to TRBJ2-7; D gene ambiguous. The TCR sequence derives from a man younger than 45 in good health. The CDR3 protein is CASSGPSYEQYF. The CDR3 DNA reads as TGTGCCAGCTCCGGGCCTTCCTACGAGCAGTACTTC.